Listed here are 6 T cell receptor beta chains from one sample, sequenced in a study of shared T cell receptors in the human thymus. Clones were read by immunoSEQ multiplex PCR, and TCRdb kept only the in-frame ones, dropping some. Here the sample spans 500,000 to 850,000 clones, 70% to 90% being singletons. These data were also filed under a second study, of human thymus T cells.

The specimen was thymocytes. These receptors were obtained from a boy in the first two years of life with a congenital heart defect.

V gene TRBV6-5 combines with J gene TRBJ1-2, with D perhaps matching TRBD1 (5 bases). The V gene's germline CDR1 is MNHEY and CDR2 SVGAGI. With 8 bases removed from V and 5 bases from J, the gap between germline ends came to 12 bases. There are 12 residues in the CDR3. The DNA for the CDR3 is TGTGCCAGCGGCAGGGCTGGGTATGGCTACACCTTC. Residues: CASGRAGYGYTF.

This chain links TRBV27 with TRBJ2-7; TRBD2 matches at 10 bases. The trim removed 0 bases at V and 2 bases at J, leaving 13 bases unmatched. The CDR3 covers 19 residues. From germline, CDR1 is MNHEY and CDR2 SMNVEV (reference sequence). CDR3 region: CASSLSGLSGRDFTYEQYF. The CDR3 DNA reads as TGTGCCAGCAGTTTATCAGGACTAAGCGGGAGGGATTTCACCTACGAGCAGTACTTC.

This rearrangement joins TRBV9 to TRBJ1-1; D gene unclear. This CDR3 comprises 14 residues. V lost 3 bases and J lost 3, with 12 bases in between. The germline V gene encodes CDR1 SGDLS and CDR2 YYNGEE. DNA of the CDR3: TGTGCCAGCAGCGCTAGGGAGGAGGACACTGAAGCTTTCTTT. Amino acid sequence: CASSAREEDTEAFF.

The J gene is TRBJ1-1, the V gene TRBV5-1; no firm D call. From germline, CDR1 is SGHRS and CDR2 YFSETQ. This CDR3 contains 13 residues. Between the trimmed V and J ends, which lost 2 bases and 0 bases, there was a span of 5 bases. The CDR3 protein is CASSFQVNTEAFF. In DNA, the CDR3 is TGCGCCAGCAGCTTCCAGGTGAACACTGAAGCTTTCTTT.

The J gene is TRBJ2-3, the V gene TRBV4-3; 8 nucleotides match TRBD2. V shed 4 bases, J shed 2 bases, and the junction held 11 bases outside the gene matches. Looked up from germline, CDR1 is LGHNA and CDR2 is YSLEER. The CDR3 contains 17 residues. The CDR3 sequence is CASSRMTGGTHTDTQYF. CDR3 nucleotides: TGCGCCAGCAGCCGCATGACGGGGGGGACTCACACAGATACGCAGTATTTT.

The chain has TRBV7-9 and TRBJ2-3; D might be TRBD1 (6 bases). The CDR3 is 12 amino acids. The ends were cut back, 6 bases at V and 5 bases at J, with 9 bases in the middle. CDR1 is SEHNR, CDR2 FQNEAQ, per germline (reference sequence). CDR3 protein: CASRPRGDTQYF. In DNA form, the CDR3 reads TGTGCCAGCAGACCCAGGGGAGATACGCAGTATTTT. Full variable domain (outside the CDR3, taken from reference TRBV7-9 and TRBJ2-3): DTGVSQNPRHKITKRGQNVTFRCDPISEHNRLYWYRQTLGQGPEFLTYFQNEAQLEKSRLLSDRFSAERPKGSFSTLEIQRTEQGDSAMYLCASRPRGDTQYFGPGTRLTVL.